What follows are 14 T cell receptor beta chains derived from one specimen sequenced in a study of molecular identifiers for immune sequencing clone quantification. From the PCR reads, TCRdb called clonotypes with MiXCR, one entry per CDR3 protein. The sample carries about 300,000 distinct CDR3 sequences, about 22% recorded once. Source material: naive CD8+ T cells from blood, with Jurkat cell RNA spiked in. Subset meaning: FACS-sorted CD8+CD4-CCR7+CD45RA+ naive T cells. The source of these receptors is a human donor in good health. Some libraries in this study had Jurkat cell RNA spiked in.

This clonotype was counted many times. The chain is built from TRBV6-5 and TRBJ2-7; D uncertain. CDR1 is MNHEY, CDR2 SVGAGI, per germline. The CDR3 has 14 amino acids. Trimming took 6 bases from V and 7 from J, leaving 19 bases between them. CDR3 protein: CASSLRFWNGEQYF. CDR3 nucleotides: TGTGCCAGCAGCCTAAGGTTTTGGAACGGGGAGCAGTACTTC.

Concerning this clonotype itself: This sequence may be a read error, since a much larger clone differs from it by one base. V is TRBV30 and J is TRBJ1-2; D not certain. Germline CDR1 reads GTSNPN; CDR2 reads SVGIG (reference sequence). CDR3 length equals 10 residues. CDR3 DNA sequence: TGTGCCTGGAGTAGCTATGACTACACCTTC. Amino acids: CAWSSYDYTF.

This clonotype was counted between two and nine times. The CDR3: CASSSIAVVGQSYEKLFF. Here the CDR3 DNA reads TGTGCCAGCAGTTCTATCGCGGTCGTGGGGCAGAGCTATGAAAAACTGTTTTTT. V usage is TRBV27 and J usage is TRBJ1-4, with TRBD1 as a possible D gene (5 bases). CDR1 MNHEY and CDR2 SMNVEV come from the germline V gene (reference sequence). This CDR3 contains 18 residues. V dropped 4 bases and J dropped 6 bases, with 24 bases sitting between them.

Turning to this clonotype: This may arise from a read error, as a much more abundant clone is one base away. The chain employs TRBV3-1 and TRBJ2-3, with D possibly matching TRBD1 (6 bases). V lost 5 bases and J 5 bases, leaving 11 bases between the germline ends. The CDR3 has 13 residues. Germline V gives CDR1 LGHDT, CDR2 YNNKEL (reference sequence). The CDR3 loop reads CASSGRDIDTQYF. The CDR3, as DNA: TGTGCCAGCAGCGGCCGGGACATAGATACGCAGTATTTT.

The table lists this clonotype with many counts. V is TRBV19 and J is TRBJ1-5; D remains unclear. Germline V gives CDR1 LNHDA, CDR2 SQIVND (reference sequence). V was trimmed by 6 bases and J by 7 bases, leaving 16 bases between them. The CDR3 runs to 14 residues. CDR3 amino acids: CASSLTSLGQPQHF. The CDR3, as DNA: TGTGCCAGTAGCCTTACATCCTTGGGGCAGCCCCAGCATTTT.

Regarding this clonotype: This may stem from a read error, because a much larger clone lies one nucleotide away. Lacking the conserved final phenylalanine or tryptophan, this CDR3 likely reflects a read error. The V and J genes are TRBV4-3 and TRBJ2-7; 9 nucleotides align to TRBD2. V lost 1 base and J lost 4; bases outside the gene matches: 5. The CDR3 has 15 amino acids. From germline, CDR1 is LGHNA and CDR2 YSLEER. CDR3 coding DNA: TGCGCCAGCAGCCAAGTCGGTAGCGGGAGTTACGAGCAGTACCTC. It yields the protein CASSQVGSGSYEQYL.

This clonotype was observed a few times. This chain connects TRBV9 to TRBJ1-3, with no clear D. CDR3 length equals 14 residues. V lost 3 bases, J lost 4 bases, and 11 bases lay in between. The V gene's germline CDR1 is SGDLS and CDR2 YYNGEE. The CDR3 DNA reads as TGTGCCAGCAGCGGAGGACTAGCGGGAAACACCATATATTTT. This gives the protein CASSGGLAGNTIYF. Combining the CDR3 with reference TRBV9 and TRBJ1-3 gives the whole variable domain DSGVTQTPKHLITATGQRVTLRCSPRSGDLSVYWYQQSLDQGLQFLIQYYNGEERAKGNILERFSAQQFPDLHSELNLSSLELGDSALYFCASSGGLAGNTIYFGEGSWLTVV.

The table lists this clonotype with many counts. The chain couples TRBV6-1 to TRBJ2-7; 10 nucleotides line up with TRBD2. The CDR3 totals 13 residues. V shed 4 bases, J shed 4 bases, and the junction held 1 base outside the gene matches. Germline V lookup: CDR1 MNHNS, CDR2 SASEGT. This CDR3 is CASSASGGYEQYF. CDR3 nucleotides: TGTGCCAGCAGTGCTAGCGGGGGTTACGAGCAGTACTTC.

A word on this clonotype: A single base separates this from a much larger clone, so it may be a read error. The chain employs TRBV7-8 and TRBJ2-7, with D possibly matching TRBD1 (6 bases). Deletions cut 7 bases from V and 7 bases from J, with 17 bases between. Germline lookup yields CDR1 SGHVS and CDR2 FQNEAQ. CDR3 length equals 13 residues. CDR3 residues: CASTFPRGSEQYF. The CDR3 nucleotides read TGTGCCAGCACCTTTCCCAGGGGTAGTGAGCAGTACTTC.

In this sample, this clonotype turned up many times. The chain joins TRBV20-1 to TRBJ2-7; D not resolved. Germline CDR1 DFQATT, CDR2 SNEGSKA (reference sequence). This CDR3 is 12 amino acids long. V was pared by 2 bases and J by 4 bases, with 9 bases between. This CDR3 is CSARLDLYEQYF. The CDR3 DNA follows: TGCAGTGCTAGACTGGATCTTTACGAGCAGTACTTC.

The V gene is TRBV20-1, the J gene TRBJ1-1; D call uncertain. The length of the CDR3 is 11 residues. From germline, CDR1 is DFQATT and CDR2 SNEGSKA (reference sequence). The CDR3 bases are TGCAGCGCTCAGGAAAACACTGAAGCTTTCTTT. Its protein is CSAQENTEAFF.

This clonotype appeared many times. The CDR3 DNA is TGTGCCAGCAGCTCCGTACAAGGACAAAGGGGTTCGAAGTTCTCCTATGGCTACACCTTC. Translating gives CASSSVQGQRGSKFSYGYTF. The chain recombines TRBV7-9 with TRBJ1-2; TRBD1 might be the D (5 bases). V shed 4 bases and J shed 4 bases, with 31 bases lying between them. There are 20 residues in the CDR3. CDR1 SEHNR and CDR2 FQNEAQ come from the germline V gene (reference sequence).

V gene TRBV7-6 combines with J gene TRBJ2-1; no clear D. CDR3 length equals 15 residues. The V and J ends lost 1 base and 7 bases respectively, with 14 bases between them. CDR1 is SGHVS, CDR2 FNYEAQ, per germline. CDR3 DNA sequence: TGTGCCAGCAGCTTAGTACTCCTCGGCCTGAATGAGCAGTTCTTC. Its translation is CASSLVLLGLNEQFF.

Turning to this clonotype: The conserved phenylalanine or tryptophan is not found at the CDR3 terminus, so this likely reflects a read error. The chain couples TRBV9 to TRBJ1-1; the D is unclear. Looked up from germline, CDR1 is SGDLS and CDR2 is YYNGEE. The CDR3 runs 14 residues. V dropped 2 bases and J dropped 4 bases, with 12 bases sitting between them. CDR3 bases: TGTGCCAGCAGCGTTGCGTGGCAGTCCACTGAAGCTTTCATT. Its translation is CASSVAWQSTEAFI.